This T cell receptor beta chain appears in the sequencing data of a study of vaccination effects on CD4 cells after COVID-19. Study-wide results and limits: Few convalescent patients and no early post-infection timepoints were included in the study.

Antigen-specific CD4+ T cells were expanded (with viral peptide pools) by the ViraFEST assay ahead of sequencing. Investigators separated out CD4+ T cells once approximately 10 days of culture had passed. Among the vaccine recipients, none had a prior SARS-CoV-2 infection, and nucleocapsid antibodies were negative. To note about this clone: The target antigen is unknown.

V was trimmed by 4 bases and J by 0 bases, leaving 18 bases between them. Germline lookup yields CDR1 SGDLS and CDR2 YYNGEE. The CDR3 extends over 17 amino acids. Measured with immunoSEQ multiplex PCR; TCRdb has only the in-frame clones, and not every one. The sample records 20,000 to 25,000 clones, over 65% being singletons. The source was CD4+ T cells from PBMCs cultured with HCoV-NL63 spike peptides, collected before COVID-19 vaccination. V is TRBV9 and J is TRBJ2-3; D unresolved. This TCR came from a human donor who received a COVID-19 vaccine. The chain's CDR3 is CASSLVLVPTSTDTQYF. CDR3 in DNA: TGTGCCAGCAGCCTTGTTTTAGTTCCCACTAGCACAGATACGCAGTATTTT.